These 8 T cell receptor beta chains came from one sample sequenced in a study of shared clonotypes between healthy human individuals. The data were produced by immunoSEQ multiplex PCR, yet TCRdb's version contains in-frame clones alone and is incomplete. The profile shows about 2,500,000 clones, around nine tenths of them singletons. The sample comprised naive CD4+ T cells sorted from blood. Described subset: CD45RA+ positively selected. These receptors were collected from a man younger than 30 in good health.

This chain links TRBV28 with TRBJ1-4; D gene uncertain. CDR1 and CDR2 (germline): MDHEN, SYDVKM. V gave up 7 bases and J gave up 16 bases, with 22 bases separating them. This CDR3 spans 13 amino acids. Here the CDR3 DNA reads TGTGCCAGCACCTCTGGGCCGGCTCCGTCGGCGTTTTTT. Protein: CASTSGPAPSAFF.

J is TRBJ2-2 and V is TRBV5-6; TRBD2 is a possible D gene (5 bases). Germline V gene lookup returns CDR1 SGHDT and CDR2 YYEEEE. V was shortened by 1 base and J by 6 bases, with 16 bases between the two germline ends. The CDR3 runs to 16 residues. The CDR3 here is CASSLRQLAGAGELFF. CDR3 DNA: TGTGCCAGCAGCTTGCGTCAGCTTGCCGGGGCCGGGGAGCTGTTTTTT.

This clone was recorded a few times. The CDR3 DNA sequence: TGTGCCTGTCGGGGGGCGAGCACTGAAGCTTTCTTT. Its translation: CACRGASTEAFF. The chain recombines TRBV28 with TRBJ1-1; a weak D match, TRBD1 (6 bases). Trimming stripped 11 bases from V and 4 bases from J, with 14 bases between. The CDR3 runs to 12 residues. In germline, CDR1 is MDHEN, CDR2 SYDVKM.

The chain employs TRBV11-3 and TRBJ2-7; tentative D call: TRBD1 (5 bases). Trimming stripped 5 bases from V and 0 bases from J, with 17 bases between. The CDR3 is made up of 16 amino acids. In germline, CDR1 is SGHNT, CDR2 YENEEA. CDR3 amino acids: CASSPGLGPRSYEQYF. The DNA of the CDR3 is TGTGCCAGCAGCCCAGGCTTGGGGCCCCGCTCCTACGAGCAGTACTTC. The variable domain in full, with the rest retrieved from reference TRBV11-3 and TRBJ2-7, is EAGVVQSPRYKIIEKKQPVAFWCNPISGHNTLYWYLQNLGQGPELLIRYENEEAVDDSQLPKDRFSAERLKGVDSTLKIQPAELGDSAVYLCASSPGLGPRSYEQYFGPGTRLTVT.

The genes are TRBV9 and TRBJ1-1; maybe TRBD1 (6 bases). The V gene's germline CDR1 is SGDLS and CDR2 YYNGEE. The CDR3 is 13 amino acids. V was shortened by 0 bases and J by 6 bases, with 9 bases between the two germline ends. CDR3 sequence: CASSVGTVAEAFF. The CDR3 DNA is TGTGCCAGCAGCGTAGGGACAGTTGCTGAAGCTTTCTTT.

CDR3 sequence: CASSQDASGGVYEQYF. CDR3 in DNA: TGTGCCAGCAGCCAAGATGCTAGCGGGGGGGTCTACGAGCAGTACTTC. The J gene is TRBJ2-7, the V gene TRBV4-2, with TRBD2 identical over 12 bases. CDR1 and CDR2 from the germline V gene are LGHNA and YNFKEQ. The CDR3 is 16 residues long. V shed 0 bases and J 3 bases; nucleotides not matched to a gene: 3.

The rearrangement joins TRBV11-2 to TRBJ1-2, with 9 positions matching TRBD1. CDR1 is SGHAT and CDR2 is FQNNGV in the germline V gene. The CDR3 is 13 residues long. With V trimmed by 3 bases and J by 8 bases, 4 bases remained unmatched. The CDR3 reads CASSLGGQGGYTF. As DNA, the CDR3 is TGTGCCAGCAGCTTGGGTGGACAGGGGGGCTACACCTTC.

The chain joins TRBV5-4 to TRBJ1-2; no clear D. Between the trimmed V and J ends, which lost 4 bases and 0 bases, there was a span of 16 bases. Germline V gene sequence: CDR1 SGHNT, CDR2 YYREEE (reference sequence). The CDR3 has 16 residues. The CDR3 loop reads CASSPGGLIANYGYTF. The CDR3 DNA is TGTGCCAGCAGCCCTGGAGGCCTAATTGCTAACTATGGCTACACCTTC.